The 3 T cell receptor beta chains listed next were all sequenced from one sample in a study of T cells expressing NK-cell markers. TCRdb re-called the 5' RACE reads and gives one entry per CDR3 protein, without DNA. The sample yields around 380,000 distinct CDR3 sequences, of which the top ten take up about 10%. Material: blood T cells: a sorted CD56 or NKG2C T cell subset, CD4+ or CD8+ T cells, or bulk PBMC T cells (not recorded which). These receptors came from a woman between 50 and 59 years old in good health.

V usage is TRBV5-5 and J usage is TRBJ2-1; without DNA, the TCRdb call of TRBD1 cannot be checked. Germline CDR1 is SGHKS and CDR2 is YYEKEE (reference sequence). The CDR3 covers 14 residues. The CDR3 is CASSKGQVGNEQFF.

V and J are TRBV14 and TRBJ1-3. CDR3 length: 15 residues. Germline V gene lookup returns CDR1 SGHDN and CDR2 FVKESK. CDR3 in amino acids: CASSHRGSSGNTIYF.

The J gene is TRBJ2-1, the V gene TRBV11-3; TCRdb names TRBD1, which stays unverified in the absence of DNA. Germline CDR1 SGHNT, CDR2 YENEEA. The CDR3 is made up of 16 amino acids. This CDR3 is CASSLIATHLGGEQFF.